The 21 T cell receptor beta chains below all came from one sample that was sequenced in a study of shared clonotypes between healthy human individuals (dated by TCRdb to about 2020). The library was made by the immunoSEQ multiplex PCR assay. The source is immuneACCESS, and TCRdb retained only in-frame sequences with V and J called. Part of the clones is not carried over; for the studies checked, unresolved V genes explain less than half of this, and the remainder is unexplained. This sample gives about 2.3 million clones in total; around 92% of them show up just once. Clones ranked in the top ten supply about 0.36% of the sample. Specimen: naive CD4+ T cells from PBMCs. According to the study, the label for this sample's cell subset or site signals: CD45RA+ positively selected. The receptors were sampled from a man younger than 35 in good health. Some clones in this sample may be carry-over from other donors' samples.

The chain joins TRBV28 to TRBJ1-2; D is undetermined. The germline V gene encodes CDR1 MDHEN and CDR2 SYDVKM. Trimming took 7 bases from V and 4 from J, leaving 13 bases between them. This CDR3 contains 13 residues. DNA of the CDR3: TGTGCCAGCATCCCTAGCGGCAGCTATGGCTACACCTTC. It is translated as CASIPSGSYGYTF.

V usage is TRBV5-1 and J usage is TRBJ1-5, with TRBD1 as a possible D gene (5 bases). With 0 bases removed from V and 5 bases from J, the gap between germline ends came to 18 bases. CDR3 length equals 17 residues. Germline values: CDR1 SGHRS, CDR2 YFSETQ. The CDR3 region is CASSLGGLMDKDQPQHF. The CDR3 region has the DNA TGCGCCAGCAGCTTGGGGGGTCTTATGGACAAAGATCAGCCCCAGCATTTT.

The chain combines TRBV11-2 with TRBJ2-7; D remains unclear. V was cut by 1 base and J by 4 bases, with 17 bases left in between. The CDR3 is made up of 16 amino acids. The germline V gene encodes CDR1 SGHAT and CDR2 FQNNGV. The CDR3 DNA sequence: TGTGCCAGCAGCTTAGTCGCAGGTCCTGGTGGGTACGAGCAGTACTTC. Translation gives CASSLVAGPGGYEQYF.

The CDR3 DNA is TGTGCCAGCAGCATAGAGATCCGGGACAGGGGCCACAATGAGCAGTTCTTC. Translated: CASSIEIRDRGHNEQFF. The genes are TRBV9 and TRBJ2-1; 10 positions agree with TRBD1. Germline CDR1 and CDR2: SGDLS and YYNGEE. V shed 4 bases, J shed 5 bases, and the junction held 12 bases outside the gene matches. This CDR3 spans 17 amino acids.

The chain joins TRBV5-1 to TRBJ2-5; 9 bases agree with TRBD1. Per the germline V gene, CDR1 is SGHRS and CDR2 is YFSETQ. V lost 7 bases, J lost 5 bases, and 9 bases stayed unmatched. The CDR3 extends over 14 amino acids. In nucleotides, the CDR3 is TGCGCCAGCTCCCGAGGACAGGGGTGGGAGACCCAGTACTTC. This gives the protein CASSRGQGWETQYF.

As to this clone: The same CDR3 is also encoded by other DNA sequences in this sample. CDR3 sequence: CASSLQENTEAFF. The CDR3 nucleotides are TGTGCCAGCAGCTTACAGGAGAACACTGAAGCTTTCTTT. The chain uses TRBV5-4 and TRBJ1-1, with D possibly TRBD1 on 5 matching bases. The germline V gene has CDR1 SGHNT and CDR2 YYREEE (reference sequence). This CDR3 is 13 amino acids long. V lost 2 bases to trimming and J lost 1 base, with 6 bases between them.

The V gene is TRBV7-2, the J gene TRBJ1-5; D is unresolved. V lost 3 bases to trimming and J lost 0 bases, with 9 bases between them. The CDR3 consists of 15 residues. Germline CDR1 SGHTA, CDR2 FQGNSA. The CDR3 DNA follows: TGTGCCAGCAGCTTGGGGTCGAATAGCAATCAGCCCCAGCATTTT. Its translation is CASSLGSNSNQPQHF.

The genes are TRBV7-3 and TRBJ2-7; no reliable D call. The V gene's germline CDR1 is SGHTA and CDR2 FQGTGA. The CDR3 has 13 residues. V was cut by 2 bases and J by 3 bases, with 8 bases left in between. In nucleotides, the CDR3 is TGTGCCAGCAGCTTAGGTTCGAACTACGAGCAGTACTTC. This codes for CASSLGSNYEQYF.

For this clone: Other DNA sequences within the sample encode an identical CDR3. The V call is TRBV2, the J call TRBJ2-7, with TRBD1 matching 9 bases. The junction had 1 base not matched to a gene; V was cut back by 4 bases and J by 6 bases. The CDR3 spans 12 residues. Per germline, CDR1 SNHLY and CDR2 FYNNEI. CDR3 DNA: TGTGCCAGCAGTGGACAGGGGGGCGAGCAGTACTTC. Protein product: CASSGQGGEQYF.

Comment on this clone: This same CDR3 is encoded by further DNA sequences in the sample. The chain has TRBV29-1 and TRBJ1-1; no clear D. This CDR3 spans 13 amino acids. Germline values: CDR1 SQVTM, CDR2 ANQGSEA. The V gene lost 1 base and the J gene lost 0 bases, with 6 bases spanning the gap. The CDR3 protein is CSVEGRMNTEAFF. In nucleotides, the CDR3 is TGCAGCGTTGAAGGCCGGATGAACACTGAAGCTTTCTTT.

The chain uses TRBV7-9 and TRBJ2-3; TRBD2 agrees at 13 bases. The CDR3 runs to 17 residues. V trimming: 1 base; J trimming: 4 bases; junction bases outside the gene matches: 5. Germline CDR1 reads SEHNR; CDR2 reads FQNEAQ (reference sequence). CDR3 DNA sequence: TGTGCCAGCAGCTTAGGAGGGACTAGCGGGACCGCAGATACGCAGTATTTT. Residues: CASSLGGTSGTADTQYF.

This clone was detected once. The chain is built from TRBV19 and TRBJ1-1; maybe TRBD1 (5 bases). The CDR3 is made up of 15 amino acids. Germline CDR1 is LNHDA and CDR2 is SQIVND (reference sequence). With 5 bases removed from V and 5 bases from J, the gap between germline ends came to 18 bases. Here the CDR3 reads CASSSRQIQKTEAFF. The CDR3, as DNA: TGTGCCAGTAGTTCCCGACAGATTCAAAAGACTGAAGCTTTCTTT. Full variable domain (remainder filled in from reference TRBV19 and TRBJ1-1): DGGITQSPKYLFRKEGQNVTLSCEQNLNHDAMYWYRQDPGQGLRLIYYSQIVNDFQKGDIAEGYSVSREKKESFPLTVTSAQKNPTAFYLCASSSRQIQKTEAFFGQGTRLTVV.

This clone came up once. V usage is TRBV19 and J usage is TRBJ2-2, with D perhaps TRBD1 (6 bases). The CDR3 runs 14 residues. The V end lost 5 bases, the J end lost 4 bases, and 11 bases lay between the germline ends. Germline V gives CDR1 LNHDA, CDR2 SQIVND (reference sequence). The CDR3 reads CASSVQGSTGELFF. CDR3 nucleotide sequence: TGTGCCAGTAGTGTACAGGGAAGCACCGGGGAGCTGTTTTTT.

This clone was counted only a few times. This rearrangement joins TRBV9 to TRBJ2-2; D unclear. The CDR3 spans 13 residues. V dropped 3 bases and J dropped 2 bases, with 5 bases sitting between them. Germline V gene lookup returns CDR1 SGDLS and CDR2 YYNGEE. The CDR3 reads CASSDPNTGELFF. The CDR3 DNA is TGTGCCAGCAGCGATCCCAACACCGGGGAGCTGTTTTTT.

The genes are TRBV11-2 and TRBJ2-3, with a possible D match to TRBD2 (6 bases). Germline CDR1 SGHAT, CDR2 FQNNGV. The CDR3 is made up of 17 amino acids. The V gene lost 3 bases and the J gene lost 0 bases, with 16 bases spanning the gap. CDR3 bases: TGTGCCAGCAGCTTCCCCCTTATCGGGACTAGCACAGATACGCAGTATTTT. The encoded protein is CASSFPLIGTSTDTQYF.

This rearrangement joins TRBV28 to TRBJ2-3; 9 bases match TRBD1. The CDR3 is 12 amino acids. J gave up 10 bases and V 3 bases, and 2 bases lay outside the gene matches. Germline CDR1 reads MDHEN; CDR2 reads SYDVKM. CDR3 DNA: TGTGCCAGCAGTTTGGGACAGGGTCCGCAGTATTTT. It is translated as CASSLGQGPQYF. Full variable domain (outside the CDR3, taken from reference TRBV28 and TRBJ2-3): DVKVTQSSRYLVKRTGEKVFLECVQDMDHENMFWYRQDPGLGLRLIYFSYDVKMKEKGDIPEGYSVSREKKERFSLILESASTNQTSMYLCASSLGQGPQYFGPGTRLTVL.

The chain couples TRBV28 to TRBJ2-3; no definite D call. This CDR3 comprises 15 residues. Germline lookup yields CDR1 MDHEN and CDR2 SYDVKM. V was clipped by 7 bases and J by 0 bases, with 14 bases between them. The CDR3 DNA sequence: TGTGCCAGCAAAATTAGCCCCGGCAGCACAGATACGCAGTATTTT. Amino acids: CASKISPGSTDTQYF.

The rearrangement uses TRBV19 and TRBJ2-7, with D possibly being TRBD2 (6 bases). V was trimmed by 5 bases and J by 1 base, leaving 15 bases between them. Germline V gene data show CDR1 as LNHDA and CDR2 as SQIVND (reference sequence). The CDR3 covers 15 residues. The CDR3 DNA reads TGTGCCAGTAGTCCCGGGACTGGGCGTTCCTACGAGCAGTACTTC. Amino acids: CASSPGTGRSYEQYF.

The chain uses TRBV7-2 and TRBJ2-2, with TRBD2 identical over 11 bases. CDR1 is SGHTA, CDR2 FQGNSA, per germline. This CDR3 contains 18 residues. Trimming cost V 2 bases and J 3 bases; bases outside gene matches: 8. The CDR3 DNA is TGTGCCAGCAGCTTAAAAACTAGCGGGAGTCTGCACACCGGGGAGCTGTTTTTT. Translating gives CASSLKTSGSLHTGELFF. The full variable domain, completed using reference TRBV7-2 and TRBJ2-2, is GAGVSQSPSNKVTEKGKDVELRCDPISGHTALYWYRQSLGQGLEFLIYFQGNSAPDKSGLPSDRFSAERTGGSVSTLTIQRTQQEDSAVYLCASSLKTSGSLHTGELFFGEGSRLTVL.

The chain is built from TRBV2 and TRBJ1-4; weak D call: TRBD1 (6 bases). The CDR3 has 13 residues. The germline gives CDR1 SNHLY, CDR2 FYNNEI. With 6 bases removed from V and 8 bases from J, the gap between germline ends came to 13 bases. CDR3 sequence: CASRIRGGEKLFF. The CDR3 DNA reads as TGTGCCAGCAGGATAAGGGGGGGAGAAAAACTGTTTTTT. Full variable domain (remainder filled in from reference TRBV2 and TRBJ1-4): EPEVTQTPSHQVTQMGQEVILRCVPISNHLYFYWYRQILGQKVEFLVSFYNNEISEKSEIFDDQFSVERPDGSNFTLKIRSTKLEDSAMYFCASRIRGGEKLFFGSGTQLSVL.

CDR3 amino acids: CASSLQDITGELFF. The CDR3 DNA sequence: TGCGCCAGCAGCTTGCAGGATATCACCGGGGAGCTGTTTTTT. The chain joins TRBV4-1 to TRBJ2-2; D is ambiguous. This CDR3 comprises 14 residues. Germline V lookup: CDR1 MGHRA, CDR2 YSYEKL. Trimming left V 5 bases short and J 4 bases short, with 11 bases between.